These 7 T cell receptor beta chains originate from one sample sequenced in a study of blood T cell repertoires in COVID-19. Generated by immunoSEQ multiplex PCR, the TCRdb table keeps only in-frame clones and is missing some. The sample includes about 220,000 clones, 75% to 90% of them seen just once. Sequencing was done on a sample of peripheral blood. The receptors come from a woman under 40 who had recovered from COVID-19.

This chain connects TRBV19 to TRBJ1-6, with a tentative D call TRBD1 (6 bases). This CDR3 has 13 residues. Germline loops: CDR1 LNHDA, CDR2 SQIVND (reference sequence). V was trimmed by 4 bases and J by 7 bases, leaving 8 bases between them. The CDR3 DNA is TGTGCCAGTAGTAACAGGGTAAATTCACCCCTCCACTTT. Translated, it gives CASSNRVNSPLHF.

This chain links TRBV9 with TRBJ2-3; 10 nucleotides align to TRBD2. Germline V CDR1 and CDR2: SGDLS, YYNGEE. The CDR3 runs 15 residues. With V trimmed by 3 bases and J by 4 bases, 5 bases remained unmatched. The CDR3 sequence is CASSAWTSGPDTQYF. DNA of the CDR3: TGTGCCAGCAGCGCATGGACTAGCGGTCCAGATACGCAGTATTTT.

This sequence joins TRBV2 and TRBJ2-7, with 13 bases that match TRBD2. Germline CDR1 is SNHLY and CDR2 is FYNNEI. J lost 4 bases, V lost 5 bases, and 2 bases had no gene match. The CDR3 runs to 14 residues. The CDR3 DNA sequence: TGTGCCAGCAGTCGGACTAGCGGGGGTTACGAGCAGTACTTC. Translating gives CASSRTSGGYEQYF.

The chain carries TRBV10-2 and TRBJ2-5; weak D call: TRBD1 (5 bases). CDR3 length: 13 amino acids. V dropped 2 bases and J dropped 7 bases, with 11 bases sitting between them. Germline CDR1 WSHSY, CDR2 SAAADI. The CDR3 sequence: CASSEGAGPTQYF. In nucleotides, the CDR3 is TGCGCCAGCAGTGAGGGGGCAGGTCCGACCCAGTACTTC.

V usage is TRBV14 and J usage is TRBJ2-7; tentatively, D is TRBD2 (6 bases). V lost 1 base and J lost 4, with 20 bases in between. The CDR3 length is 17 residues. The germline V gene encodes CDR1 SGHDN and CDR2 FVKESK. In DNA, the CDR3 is TGTGCCAGCAGCCAAGGCCCAACTGGCGGGGAGACTTACGAGCAGTACTTC. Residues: CASSQGPTGGETYEQYF.

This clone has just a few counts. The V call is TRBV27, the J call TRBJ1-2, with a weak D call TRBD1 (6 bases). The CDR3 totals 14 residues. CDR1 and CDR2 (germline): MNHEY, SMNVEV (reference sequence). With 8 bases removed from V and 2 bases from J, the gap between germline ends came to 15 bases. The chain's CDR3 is CASGTRQENYGYTF. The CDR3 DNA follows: TGTGCCAGCGGAACTCGACAGGAAAACTATGGCTACACCTTC.

CDR3 in DNA: TGTGCCAGCAGCCAAGCCCTTCGTAGCGGTAACTCCGAGCAGTACTTC. This codes for CASSQALRSGNSEQYF. The V call is TRBV4-2, the J call TRBJ2-7, with D maybe TRBD2 (6 bases). This CDR3 is 16 amino acids long. Per germline, CDR1 LGHNA and CDR2 YNFKEQ. V was trimmed by 1 base and J by 6 bases, leaving 19 bases between them.